This TCR beta chain was profiled in a study of CD8 T cells in ankylosing spondylitis. Scientists made TCR beta libraries using quantitative 5'-RACE with molecular barcodes. Each CDR3 protein is one row after TCRdb ran MiXCR on the 5' RACE reads. The sample contains 300,000 to 350,000 distinct CDR3 sequences, about 15% of which appear only once. This clonotype was found a few times. What it binds is not known. The study's findings and limits: From matched ankylosing spondylitis synovial fluid, disease-linked clones were reportedly recovered at significantly enriched levels. A number of the motif variants had already been described in reactive arthritis synovial fluid and blood.

The V gene's germline CDR1 is MNHEY and CDR2 SMNVEV (reference sequence). The CDR3 length is 12 residues. The V gene lost 0 bases and the J gene lost 9 bases, with 8 bases spanning the gap. Sequencing input: blood, either unsorted or a sorted T cell fraction (not recorded which). The chain carries TRBV27 and TRBJ1-1, with D tentatively TRBD1 (6 bases). The receptor's source is a male donor with ankylosing spondylitis or in good health (not recorded which). CDR3 sequence reads: CASSLSGGKAFF. The CDR3 bases are TGTGCCAGCAGTTTATCAGGGGGGAAAGCTTTCTTT.